The source of this T cell receptor (beta chain) is a study of cytomegalovirus exposure and HLA in healthy donors. Study conclusions and caveats: A later analysis found TCR association rates differed by HLA locus, highest for DRB1 and lowest for HLA-C. In terms of immune exposure information, only CMV serostatus was available.

The germline CDR1 and CDR2 sequences are MGHRA and YSYEKL. Trimming left V 0 bases short and J 3 bases short, with 12 bases between. The CDR3 is 15 residues long. 13 Jbeta primers and 60 Vbeta primers were used for the PCR. Libraries were prepared by immunoSEQ multiplex PCR; TCRdb keeps only in-frame clonotypes and omits some of them. The sample shows more than 95,000 clones, about 84% of them seen only once. Note on this clone: Its antigen remains unidentified.

Sequences were obtained from PBMCs. The receptor comes from a man aged 40-49 years in good health and CMV-seronegative. The chain recombines TRBV4-1 with TRBJ2-7; D is uncertain. The CDR3 nucleotides are TGCGCCAGCAGCCAAGATATCGCTGCGGACTACGAGCAGTACTTC. It yields the protein CASSQDIAADYEQYF.